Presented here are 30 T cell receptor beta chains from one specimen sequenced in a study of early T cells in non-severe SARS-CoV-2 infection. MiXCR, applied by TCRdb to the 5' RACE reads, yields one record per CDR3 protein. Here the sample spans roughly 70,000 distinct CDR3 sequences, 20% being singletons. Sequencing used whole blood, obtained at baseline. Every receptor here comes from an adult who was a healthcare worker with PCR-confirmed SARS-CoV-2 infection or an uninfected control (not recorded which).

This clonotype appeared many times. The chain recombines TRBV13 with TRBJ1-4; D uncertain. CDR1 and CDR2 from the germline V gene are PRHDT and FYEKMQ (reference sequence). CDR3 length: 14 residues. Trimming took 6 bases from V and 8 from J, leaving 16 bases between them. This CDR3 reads CASSSAGPREKLFF. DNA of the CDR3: TGTGCCAGCAGTTCCGCTGGGCCGAGAGAAAAACTGTTTTTT. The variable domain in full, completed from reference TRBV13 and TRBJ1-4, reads AAGVIQSPRHLIKEKRETATLKCYPIPRHDTVYWYQQGPGQDPQFLISFYEKMQSDKGSIPDRFSAQQFSDYHSELNMSSLELGDSALYFCASSSAGPREKLFFGSGTQLSVL.

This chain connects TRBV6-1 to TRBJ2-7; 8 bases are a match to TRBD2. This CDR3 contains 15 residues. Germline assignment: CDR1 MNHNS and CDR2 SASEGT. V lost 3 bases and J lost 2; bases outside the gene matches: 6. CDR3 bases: TGTGCCAGCAGTGAGTTAGGGACTAGTCCCTACGAGCAGTACTTC. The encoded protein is CASSELGTSPYEQYF.

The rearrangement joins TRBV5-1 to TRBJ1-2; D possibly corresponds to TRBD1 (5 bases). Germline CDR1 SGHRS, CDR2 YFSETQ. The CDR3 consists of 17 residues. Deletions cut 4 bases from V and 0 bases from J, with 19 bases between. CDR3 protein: CASSPDGTPNANYGYTF. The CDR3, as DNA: TGCGCCAGCAGCCCGGACGGGACGCCCAACGCTAACTATGGCTACACCTTC.

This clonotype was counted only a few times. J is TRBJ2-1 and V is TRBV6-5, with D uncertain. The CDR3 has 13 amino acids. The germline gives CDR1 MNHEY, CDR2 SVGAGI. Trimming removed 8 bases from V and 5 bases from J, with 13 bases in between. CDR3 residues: CASGPGRHNEQFF. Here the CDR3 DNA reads TGTGCCAGCGGGCCCGGAAGGCACAATGAGCAGTTCTTC.

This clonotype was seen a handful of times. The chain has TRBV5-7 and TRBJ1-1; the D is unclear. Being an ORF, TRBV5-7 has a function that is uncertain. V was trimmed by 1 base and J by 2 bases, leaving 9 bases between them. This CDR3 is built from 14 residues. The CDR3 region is CASSLYGRNTEAFF. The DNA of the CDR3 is TGTGCCAGCAGCTTGTATGGGCGCAACACTGAAGCTTTCTTT.

The DNA for the CDR3 is TGTGCCAGCAGTGCGGCGGGGGGGGCGGAGACCCAGTACTTC. It codes for CASSAAGGAETQYF. This rearrangement joins TRBV2 to TRBJ2-5, with 9 nucleotides matching TRBD2. Germline loops: CDR1 SNHLY, CDR2 FYNNEI. CDR3 length: 14 amino acids. The J segment lost 5 bases and the V segment lost 4 bases, leaving 5 bases of the junction unmatched. The full variable domain, completed using reference TRBV2 and TRBJ2-5, is EPEVTQTPSHQVTQMGQEVILRCVPISNHLYFYWYRQILGQKVEFLVSFYNNEISEKSEIFDDQFSVERPDGSNFTLKIRSTKLEDSAMYFCASSAAGGAETQYFGPGTRLLVL.

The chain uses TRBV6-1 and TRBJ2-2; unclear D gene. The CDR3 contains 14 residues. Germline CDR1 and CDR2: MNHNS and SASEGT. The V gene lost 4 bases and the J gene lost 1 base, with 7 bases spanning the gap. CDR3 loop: CASSVTMNTGELFF. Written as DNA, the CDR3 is TGTGCCAGCAGTGTAACAATGAACACCGGGGAGCTGTTTTTT.

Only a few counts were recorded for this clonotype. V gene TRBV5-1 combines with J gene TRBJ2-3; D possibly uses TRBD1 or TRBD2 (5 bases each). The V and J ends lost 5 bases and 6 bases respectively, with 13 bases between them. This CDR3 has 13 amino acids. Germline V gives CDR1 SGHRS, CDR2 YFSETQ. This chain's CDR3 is CASRGDQLDTQYF. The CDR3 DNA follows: TGCGCCAGCAGGGGGGACCAACTGGATACGCAGTATTTT.

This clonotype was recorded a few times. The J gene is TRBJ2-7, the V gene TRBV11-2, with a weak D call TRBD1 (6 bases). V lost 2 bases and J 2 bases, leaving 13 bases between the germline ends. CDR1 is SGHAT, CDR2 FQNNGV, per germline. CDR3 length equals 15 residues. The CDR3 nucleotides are TGTGCCAGCAGCTTAACCGACGGGACACCCTACGAGCAGTACTTC. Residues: CASSLTDGTPYEQYF.

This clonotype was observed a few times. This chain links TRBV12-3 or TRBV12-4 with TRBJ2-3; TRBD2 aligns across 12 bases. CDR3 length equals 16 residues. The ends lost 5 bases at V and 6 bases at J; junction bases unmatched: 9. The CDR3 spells CASSEASGGAADTQYF. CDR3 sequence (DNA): TGTGCCAGCAGTGAAGCTAGCGGGGGGGCCGCGGATACGCAGTATTTT.

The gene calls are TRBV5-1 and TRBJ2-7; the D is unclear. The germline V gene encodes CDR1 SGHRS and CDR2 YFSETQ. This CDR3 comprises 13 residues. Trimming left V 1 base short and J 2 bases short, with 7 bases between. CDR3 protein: CASSLRTPYEQYF. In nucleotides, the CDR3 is TGCGCCAGCAGCTTGCGCACCCCCTACGAGCAGTACTTC.

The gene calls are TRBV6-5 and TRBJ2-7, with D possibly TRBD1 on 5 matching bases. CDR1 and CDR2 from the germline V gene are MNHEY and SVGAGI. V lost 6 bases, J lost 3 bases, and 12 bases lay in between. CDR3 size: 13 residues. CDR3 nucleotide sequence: TGTGCCAGCAGGCCAGGACACCTCTACGAGCAGTACTTC. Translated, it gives CASRPGHLYEQYF.

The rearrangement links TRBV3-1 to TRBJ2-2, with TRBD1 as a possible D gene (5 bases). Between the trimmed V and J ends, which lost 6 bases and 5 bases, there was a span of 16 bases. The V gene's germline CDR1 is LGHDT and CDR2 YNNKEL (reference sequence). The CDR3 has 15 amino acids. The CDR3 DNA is TGTGCCAGCAGACAGGACGGAAAGCTAACCGGGGAGCTGTTTTTT. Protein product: CASRQDGKLTGELFF.

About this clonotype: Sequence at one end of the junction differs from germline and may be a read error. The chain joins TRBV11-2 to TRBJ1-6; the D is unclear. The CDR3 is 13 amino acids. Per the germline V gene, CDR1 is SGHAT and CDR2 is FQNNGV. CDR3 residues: CASSLPDKSPLHF. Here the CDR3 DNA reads TGTGCCAGCAGCTTACCGGATAAATCACCCCTCCACTTT.

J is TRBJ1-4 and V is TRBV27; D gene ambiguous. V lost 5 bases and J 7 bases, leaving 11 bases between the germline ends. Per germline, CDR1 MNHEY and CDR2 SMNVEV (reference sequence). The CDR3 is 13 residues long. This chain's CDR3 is CASSPRRGEKLFF. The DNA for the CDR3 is TGTGCCAGCAGTCCAAGGCGGGGTGAAAAACTGTTTTTT.

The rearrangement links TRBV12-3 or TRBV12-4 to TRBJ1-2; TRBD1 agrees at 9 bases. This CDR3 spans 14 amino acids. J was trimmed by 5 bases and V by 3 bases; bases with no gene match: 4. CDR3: CASSFGGQGYGYTF. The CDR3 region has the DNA TGTGCCAGCAGTTTTGGGGGACAGGGATATGGCTACACCTTC.

CDR3: CSGTSGGAETQYF. As DNA, the CDR3 is TGCAGTGGTACTAGCGGGGGGGCAGAGACCCAGTACTTC. This sequence joins TRBV20-1 and TRBJ2-5; 13 bases fit TRBD2. Germline V gene sequence: CDR1 DFQATT, CDR2 SNEGSKA (reference sequence). The CDR3 length is 13 residues. After removal of 7 bases from V and 4 bases from J, the junction contained 3 bases not matched to a gene.

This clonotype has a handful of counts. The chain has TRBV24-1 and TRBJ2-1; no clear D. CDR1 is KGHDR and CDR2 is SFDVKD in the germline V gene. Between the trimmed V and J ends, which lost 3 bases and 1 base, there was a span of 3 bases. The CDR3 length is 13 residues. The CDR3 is CATSDPSYNEQFF. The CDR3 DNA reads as TGTGCCACCAGTGATCCGTCCTACAATGAGCAGTTCTTC.

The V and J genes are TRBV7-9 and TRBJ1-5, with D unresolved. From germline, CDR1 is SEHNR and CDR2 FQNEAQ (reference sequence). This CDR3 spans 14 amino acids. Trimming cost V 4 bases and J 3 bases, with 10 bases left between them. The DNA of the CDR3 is TGTGCCAGCAGCTCATGGGTAGACAATCAGCCCCAGCATTTT. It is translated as CASSSWVDNQPQHF.

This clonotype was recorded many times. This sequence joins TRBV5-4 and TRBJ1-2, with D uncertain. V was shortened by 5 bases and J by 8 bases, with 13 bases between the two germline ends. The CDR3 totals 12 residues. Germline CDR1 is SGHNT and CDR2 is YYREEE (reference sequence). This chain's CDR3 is CASRREDGGYTF. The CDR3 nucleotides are TGTGCCAGCAGACGCGAGGACGGGGGCTACACCTTC.

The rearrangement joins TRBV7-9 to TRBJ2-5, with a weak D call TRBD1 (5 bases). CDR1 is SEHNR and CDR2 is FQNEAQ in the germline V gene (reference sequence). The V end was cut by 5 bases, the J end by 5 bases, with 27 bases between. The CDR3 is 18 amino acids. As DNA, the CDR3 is TGTGCCAGCAGCCTGATCCCCGGGTCCACCAAGGGGCCTGAGACCCAGTACTTC. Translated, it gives CASSLIPGSTKGPETQYF.

The CDR3 DNA reads TGTGCCAGCAGCTTGGGACGGGGAGGGGAAAAACTGTTTTTT. It yields the protein CASSLGRGGEKLFF. The chain carries TRBV11-2 and TRBJ1-4; D is possibly TRBD1 (5 bases). Trimming shortened V by 3 bases and J by 8 bases, and 13 bases separated the two germline ends. The germline gives CDR1 SGHAT, CDR2 FQNNGV. The CDR3 has 14 residues. Looking up the rest from reference TRBV11-2 and TRBJ1-4 gives the full variable domain: EAGVAQSPRYKIIEKRQSVAFWCNPISGHATLYWYQQILGQGPKLLIQFQNNGVVDDSQLPKDRFSAERLKGVDSTLKIQPAKLEDSAVYLCASSLGRGGEKLFFGSGTQLSVL.

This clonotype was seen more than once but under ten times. CDR3 residues: CATSKDGLGNQPQHF. DNA for the CDR3: TGTGCCACTTCTAAGGATGGGCTTGGTAATCAGCCCCAGCATTTT. The chain recombines TRBV24-1 with TRBJ1-5; D gene uncertain. The germline V gene encodes CDR1 KGHDR and CDR2 SFDVKD. Trimming stripped 10 bases from V and 4 bases from J, with 19 bases between. The CDR3 is 15 residues long.

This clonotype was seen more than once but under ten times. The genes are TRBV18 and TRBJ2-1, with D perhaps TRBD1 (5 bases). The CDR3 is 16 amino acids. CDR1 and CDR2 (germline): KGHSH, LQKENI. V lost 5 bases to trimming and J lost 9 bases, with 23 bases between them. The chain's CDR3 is CASSSRQNSASSEQFF. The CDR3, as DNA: TGTGCCAGCTCATCCCGACAGAACAGTGCCTCGTCTGAGCAGTTCTTC. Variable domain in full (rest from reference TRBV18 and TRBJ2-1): NAGVMQNPRHLVRRRGQEARLRCSPMKGHSHVYWYRQLPEEGLKFMVYLQKENIIDESGMPKERFSAEFPKEGPSILRIQQVVRGDSAAYFCASSSRQNSASSEQFFGPGTRLTVL.

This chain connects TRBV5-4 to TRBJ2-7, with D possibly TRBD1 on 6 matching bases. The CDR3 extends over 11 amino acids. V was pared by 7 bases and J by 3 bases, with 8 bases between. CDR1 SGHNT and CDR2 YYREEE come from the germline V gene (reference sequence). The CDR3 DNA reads TGTGCCAGCGGGACAATCTACGAGCAGTACTTC. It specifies CASGTIYEQYF.

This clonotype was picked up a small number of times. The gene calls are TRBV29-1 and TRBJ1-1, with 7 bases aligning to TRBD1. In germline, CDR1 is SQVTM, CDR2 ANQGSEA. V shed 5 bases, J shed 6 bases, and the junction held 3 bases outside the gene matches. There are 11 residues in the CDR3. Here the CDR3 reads CSVHRGSEAFF. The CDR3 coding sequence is TGCAGCGTTCACAGGGGCTCTGAAGCTTTCTTT.

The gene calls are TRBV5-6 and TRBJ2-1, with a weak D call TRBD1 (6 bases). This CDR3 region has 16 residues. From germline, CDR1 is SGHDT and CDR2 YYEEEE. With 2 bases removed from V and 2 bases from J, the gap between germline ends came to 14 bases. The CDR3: CASSFYGTPTYNEQFF. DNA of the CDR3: TGTGCCAGCAGCTTCTACGGGACACCTACCTACAATGAGCAGTTCTTC.

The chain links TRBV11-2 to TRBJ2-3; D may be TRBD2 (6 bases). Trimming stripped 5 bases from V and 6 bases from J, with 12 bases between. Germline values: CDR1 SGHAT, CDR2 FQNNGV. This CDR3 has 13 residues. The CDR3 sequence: CASSPDREDTQYF. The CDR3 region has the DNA TGTGCCAGCAGCCCGGACCGGGAGGATACGCAGTATTTT. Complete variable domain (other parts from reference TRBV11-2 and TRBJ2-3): EAGVAQSPRYKIIEKRQSVAFWCNPISGHATLYWYQQILGQGPKLLIQFQNNGVVDDSQLPKDRFSAERLKGVDSTLKIQPAKLEDSAVYLCASSPDREDTQYFGPGTRLTVL.

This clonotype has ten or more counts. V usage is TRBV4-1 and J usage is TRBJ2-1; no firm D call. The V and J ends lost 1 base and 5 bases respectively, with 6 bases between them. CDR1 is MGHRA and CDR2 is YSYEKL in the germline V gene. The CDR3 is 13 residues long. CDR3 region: CASSQARNNEQFF. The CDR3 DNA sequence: TGCGCCAGCAGCCAAGCTCGGAACAATGAGCAGTTCTTC.

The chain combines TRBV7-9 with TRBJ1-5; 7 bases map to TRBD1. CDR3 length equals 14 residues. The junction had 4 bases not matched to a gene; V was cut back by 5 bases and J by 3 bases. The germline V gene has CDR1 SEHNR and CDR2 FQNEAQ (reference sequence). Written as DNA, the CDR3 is TGTGCCAGCAGCCCGGGACAGACCAATCAGCCCCAGCATTTT. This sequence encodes CASSPGQTNQPQHF. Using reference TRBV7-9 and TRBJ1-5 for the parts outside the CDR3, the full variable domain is DTGVSQNPRHKITKRGQNVTFRCDPISEHNRLYWYRQTLGQGPEFLTYFQNEAQLEKSRLLSDRFSAERPKGSFSTLEIQRTEQGDSAMYLCASSPGQTNQPQHFGDGTRLSIL.